Listed here is a single T cell receptor beta chain. This sample was taken from a study of blood T cell repertoires in COVID-19. As for the study in general: The origin of the acute and convalescent COVID-19 samples was the United States, Italy and Spain.

Study processing details: Cell counts per sample came from amplifying reference gene primers. The table came from immunoSEQ multiplex PCR; TCRdb's copy has only in-frame clones and leaves some out. From that table come the V and J calls and clone size; the DNA was used to work out D and trimming. This table holds about 310,000 clones, 89% found once. Trimming took 2 bases from V and 5 from J, leaving 6 bases between them. The CDR3 totals 12 residues. Germline V gives CDR1 MDHEN, CDR2 SYDVKM. Grouping used clinical history reported by participants in a survey and questionnaire. Sequenced material: PBMCs or T cells enriched from blood (not recorded which). This clonotype was sampled from a woman younger than 45 who had recovered from COVID-19. The chain employs TRBV28 and TRBJ1-2, with D unclear. The CDR3 coding sequence is TGTGCCAGCAGTTTAGAGGATTATGGCTACACCTTC. The encoded protein is CASSLEDYGYTF.